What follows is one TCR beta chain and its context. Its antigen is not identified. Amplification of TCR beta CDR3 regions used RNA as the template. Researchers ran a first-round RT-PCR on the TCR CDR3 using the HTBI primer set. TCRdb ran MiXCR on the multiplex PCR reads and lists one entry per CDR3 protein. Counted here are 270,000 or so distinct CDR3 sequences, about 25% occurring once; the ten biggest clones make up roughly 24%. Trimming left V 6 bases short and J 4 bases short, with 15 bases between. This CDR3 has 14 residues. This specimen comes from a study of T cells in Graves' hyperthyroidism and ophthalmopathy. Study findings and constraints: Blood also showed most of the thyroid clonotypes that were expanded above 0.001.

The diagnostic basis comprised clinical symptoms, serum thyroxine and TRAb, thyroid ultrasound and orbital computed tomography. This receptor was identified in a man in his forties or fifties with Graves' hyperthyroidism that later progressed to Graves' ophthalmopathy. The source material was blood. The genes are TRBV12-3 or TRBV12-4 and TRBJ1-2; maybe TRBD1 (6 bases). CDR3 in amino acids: CASSARTDPYGYTF. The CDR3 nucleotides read TGTGCCAGCAGCGCCCGGACAGATCCCTATGGCTACACCTTC.